What follows is one T cell receptor (beta chain) and its context. The antigen is not known. This sample stems from a study of post-analysis software for immune sequencing data. Study-wide results and caveats: Patients had higher frequencies than controls of roughly 5 TRBV segments, including TRBV5-6, TRBV5-1 and TRBV20-1.

TCR beta libraries were prepared from cDNA with unique molecular identifiers. TCRdb reprocessed the PCR reads via MiXCR and lists one record per CDR3 protein. The data contain more than 450,000 distinct CDR3 sequences, around a third of them singletons. The germline V and J ends were trimmed by 4 bases and 6 bases, with 5 bases remaining between them. Germline CDR1 SQVTM, CDR2 ANQGSEA. The length of the CDR3 is 10 residues. The sequence came from a girl younger than 18 with multiple sclerosis. Sequencing input: blood. The chain has TRBV29-1 and TRBJ2-3; no clear D gene. The CDR3 sequence is CSVGRDTQYF. Here the CDR3 DNA reads TGCAGCGTTGGAAGGGATACGCAGTATTTT.